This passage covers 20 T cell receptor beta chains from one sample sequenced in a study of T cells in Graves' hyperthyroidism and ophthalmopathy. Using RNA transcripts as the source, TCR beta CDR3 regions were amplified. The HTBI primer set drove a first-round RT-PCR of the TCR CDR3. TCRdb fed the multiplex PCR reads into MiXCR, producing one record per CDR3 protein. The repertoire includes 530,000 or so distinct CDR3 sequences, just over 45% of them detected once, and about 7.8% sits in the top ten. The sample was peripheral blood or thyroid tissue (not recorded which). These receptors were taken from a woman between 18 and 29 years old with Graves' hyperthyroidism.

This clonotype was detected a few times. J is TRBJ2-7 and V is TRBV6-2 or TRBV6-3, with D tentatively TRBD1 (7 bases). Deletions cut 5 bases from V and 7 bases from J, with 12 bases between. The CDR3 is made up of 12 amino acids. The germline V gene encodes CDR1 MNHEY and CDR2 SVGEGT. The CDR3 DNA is TGTGCCAGCAGTGAACAGGGGAGGGAGCAGTACTTC. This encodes CASSEQGREQYF.

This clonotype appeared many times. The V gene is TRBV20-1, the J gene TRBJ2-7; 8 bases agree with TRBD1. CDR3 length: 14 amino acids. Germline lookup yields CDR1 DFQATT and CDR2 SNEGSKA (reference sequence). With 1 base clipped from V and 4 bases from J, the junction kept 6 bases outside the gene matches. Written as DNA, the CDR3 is TGCAGTGCTAGAGCCGCCGGGACAGGATACGAGCAGTACTTC. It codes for CSARAAGTGYEQYF.

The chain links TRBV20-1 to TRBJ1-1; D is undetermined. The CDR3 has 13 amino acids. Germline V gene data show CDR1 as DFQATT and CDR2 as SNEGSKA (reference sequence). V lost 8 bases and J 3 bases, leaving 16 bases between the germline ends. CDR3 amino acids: CSLAGEGYTEAFF. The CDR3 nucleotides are TGCAGTTTAGCTGGGGAGGGATACACTGAAGCTTTCTTT.

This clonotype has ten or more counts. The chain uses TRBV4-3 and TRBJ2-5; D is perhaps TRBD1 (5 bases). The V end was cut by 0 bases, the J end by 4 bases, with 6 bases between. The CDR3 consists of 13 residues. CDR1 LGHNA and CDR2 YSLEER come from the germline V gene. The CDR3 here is CASSQETVETQYF. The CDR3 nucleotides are TGCGCCAGCAGCCAAGAGACAGTAGAGACCCAGTACTTC.

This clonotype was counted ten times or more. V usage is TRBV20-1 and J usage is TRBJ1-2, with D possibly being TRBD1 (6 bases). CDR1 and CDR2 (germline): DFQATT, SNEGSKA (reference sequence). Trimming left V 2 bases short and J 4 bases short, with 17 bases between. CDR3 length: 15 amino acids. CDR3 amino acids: CSARTKYRVLYGYTF. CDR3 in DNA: TGCAGTGCTAGAACAAAATACAGGGTTCTCTATGGCTACACCTTC.

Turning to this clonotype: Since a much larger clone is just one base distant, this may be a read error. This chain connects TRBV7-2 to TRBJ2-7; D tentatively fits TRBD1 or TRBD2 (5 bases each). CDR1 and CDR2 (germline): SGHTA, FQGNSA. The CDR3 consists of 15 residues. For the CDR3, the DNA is TGCGCCAGCAGCTTCCTCTTGGGCAGGGACGACGAGCAGTACTTC. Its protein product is CASSFLLGRDDEQYF.

CDR3 sequence: CASSPIAGATQYF. CDR3 nucleotides: TGTGCCAGCAGCCCAATAGCGGGAGCGACCCAGTACTTC. The chain links TRBV7-6 to TRBJ2-5, with 9 bases lining up with TRBD2. The trim removed 5 bases at V and 7 bases at J, leaving 5 bases unmatched. The V gene's germline CDR1 is SGHVS and CDR2 FNYEAQ. The CDR3 is made up of 13 amino acids.

The DNA for the CDR3 is TGTGCCAGCAGGAGTGGGGGACAGGGGTCCTACGAGCAGTACTTC. It codes for CASRSGGQGSYEQYF. This chain connects TRBV2 to TRBJ2-7; 10 positions match TRBD1. This CDR3 region has 15 residues. Trimming removed 6 bases from V and 1 base from J; junction bases left unmatched: 6. Germline CDR1 and CDR2: SNHLY and FYNNEI.

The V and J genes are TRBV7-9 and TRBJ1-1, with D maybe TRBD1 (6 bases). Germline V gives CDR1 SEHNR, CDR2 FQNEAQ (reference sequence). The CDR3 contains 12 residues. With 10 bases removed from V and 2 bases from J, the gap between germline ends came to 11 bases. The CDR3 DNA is TGTGCCACACCAGGGGTAAACACTGAAGCTTTCTTT. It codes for CATPGVNTEAFF.

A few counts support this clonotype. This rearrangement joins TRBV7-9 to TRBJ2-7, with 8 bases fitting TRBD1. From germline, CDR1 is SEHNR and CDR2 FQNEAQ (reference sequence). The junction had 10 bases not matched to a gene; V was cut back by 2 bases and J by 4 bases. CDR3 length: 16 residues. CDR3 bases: TGTGCCAGCAGCTTAAGCGCCAGGGGGCTGAGGTACGAGCAGTACTTC. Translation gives CASSLSARGLRYEQYF.

The CDR3 sequence: CSARGGVSRTSGRAGLETQYF. The CDR3 bases are TGCAGTGCTAGAGGGGGGGTGTCTAGGACTAGCGGGAGGGCCGGGTTGGAGACCCAGTACTTC. This chain uses TRBV20-1 with TRBJ2-5; 15 bases are shared with TRBD2. The CDR3 totals 21 residues. With V trimmed by 1 base and J by 5 bases, 20 bases remained unmatched. The germline gives CDR1 DFQATT, CDR2 SNEGSKA (reference sequence).

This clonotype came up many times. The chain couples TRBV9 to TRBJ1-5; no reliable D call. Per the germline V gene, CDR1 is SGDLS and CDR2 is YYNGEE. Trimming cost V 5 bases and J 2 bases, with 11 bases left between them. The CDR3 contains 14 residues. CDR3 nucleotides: TGTGCCAGCAGTTCGGACGGTGGCAATCAGCCCCAGCATTTT. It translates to CASSSDGGNQPQHF.

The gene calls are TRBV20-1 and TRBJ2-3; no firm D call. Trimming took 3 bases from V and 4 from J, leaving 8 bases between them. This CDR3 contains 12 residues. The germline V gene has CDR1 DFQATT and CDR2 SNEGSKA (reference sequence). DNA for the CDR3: TGCAGTGCTAGGAGGTCCGCAGATACGCAGTATTTT. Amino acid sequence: CSARRSADTQYF.

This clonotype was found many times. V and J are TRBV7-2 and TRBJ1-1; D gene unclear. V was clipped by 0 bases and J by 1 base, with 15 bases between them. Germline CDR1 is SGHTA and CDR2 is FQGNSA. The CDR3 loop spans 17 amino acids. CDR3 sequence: CASSLANWVGWNTEAFF. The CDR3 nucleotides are TGTGCCAGCAGCTTAGCGAATTGGGTAGGTTGGAACACTGAAGCTTTCTTT.

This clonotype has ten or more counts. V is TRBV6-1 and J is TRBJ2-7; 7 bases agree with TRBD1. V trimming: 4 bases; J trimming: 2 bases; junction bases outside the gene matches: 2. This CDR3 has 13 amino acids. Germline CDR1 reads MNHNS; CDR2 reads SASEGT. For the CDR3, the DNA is TGTGCCAGCAGTGTACAGGGGACCTACGAGCAGTACTTC. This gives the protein CASSVQGTYEQYF.

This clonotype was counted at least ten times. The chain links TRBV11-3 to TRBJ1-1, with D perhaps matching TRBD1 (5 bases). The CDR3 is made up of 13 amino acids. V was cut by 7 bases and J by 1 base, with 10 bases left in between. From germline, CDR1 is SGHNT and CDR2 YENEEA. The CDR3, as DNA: TGTGCCAGCATGGGGCGGGGGAACACTGAAGCTTTCTTT. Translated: CASMGRGNTEAFF.

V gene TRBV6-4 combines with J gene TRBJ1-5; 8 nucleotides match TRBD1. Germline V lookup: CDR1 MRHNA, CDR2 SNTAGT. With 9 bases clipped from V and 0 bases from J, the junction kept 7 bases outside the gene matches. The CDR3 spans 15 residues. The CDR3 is CARGTGSNSNQPQHF. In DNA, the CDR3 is TGTGCCAGGGGGACAGGTTCAAATAGCAATCAGCCCCAGCATTTT.

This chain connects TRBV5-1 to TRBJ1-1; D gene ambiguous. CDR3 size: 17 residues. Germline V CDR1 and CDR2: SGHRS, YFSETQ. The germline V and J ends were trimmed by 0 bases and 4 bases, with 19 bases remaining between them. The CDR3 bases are TGCGCCAGCAGCTTGGAGGGTGTTAAGTATGGAGGCACTGAAGCTTTCTTT. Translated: CASSLEGVKYGGTEAFF. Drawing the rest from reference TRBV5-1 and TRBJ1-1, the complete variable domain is KAGVTQTPRYLIKTRGQQVTLSCSPISGHRSVSWYQQTPGQGLQFLFEYFSETQRNKGNFPGRFSGRQFSNSRSEMNVSTLELGDSALYLCASSLEGVKYGGTEAFFGQGTRLTVV.

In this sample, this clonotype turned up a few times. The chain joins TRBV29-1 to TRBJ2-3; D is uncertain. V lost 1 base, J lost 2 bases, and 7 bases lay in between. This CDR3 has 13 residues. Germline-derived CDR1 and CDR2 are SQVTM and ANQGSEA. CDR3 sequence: CSVEGSATDTQYF. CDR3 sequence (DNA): TGCAGCGTTGAAGGTTCGGCCACAGATACGCAGTATTTT.

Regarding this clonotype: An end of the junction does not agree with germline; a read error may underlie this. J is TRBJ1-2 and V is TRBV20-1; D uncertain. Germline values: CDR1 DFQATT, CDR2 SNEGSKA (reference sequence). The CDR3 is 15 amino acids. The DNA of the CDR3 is TGCAGTGCTAGATCGGATTGGGAATTTAACTATGGCTGCACCTTC. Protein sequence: CSARSDWEFNYGCTF.